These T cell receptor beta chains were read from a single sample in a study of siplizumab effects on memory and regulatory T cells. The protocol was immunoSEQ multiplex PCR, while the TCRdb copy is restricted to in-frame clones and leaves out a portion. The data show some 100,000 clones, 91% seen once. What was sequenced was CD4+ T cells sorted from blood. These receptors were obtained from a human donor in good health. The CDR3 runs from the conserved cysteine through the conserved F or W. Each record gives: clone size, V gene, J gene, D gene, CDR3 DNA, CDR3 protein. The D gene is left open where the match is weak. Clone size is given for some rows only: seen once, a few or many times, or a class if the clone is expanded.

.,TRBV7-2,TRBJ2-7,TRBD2,TGTGCCAGCAGTCCCTCTGGGACTACCCCCTACGAGCAGTACTTC,CASSPSGTTPYEQYF
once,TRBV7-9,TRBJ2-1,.,TGTGCCAGCAGCGTGTATGGTGAGCAGTTCTTC,CASSVYGEQFF
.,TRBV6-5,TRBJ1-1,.,TGTGCCAGCAGCAAAGGGGTCACTGAAGCTTTCTTT,CASSKGVTEAFF
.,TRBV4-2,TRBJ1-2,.,TGTGCCAGCAGCCAAGAGCAGGGGCGAGGCCGCTATGGCTACACCTTC,CASSQEQGRGRYGYTF
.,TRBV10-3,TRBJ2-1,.,TGTGCCATCCTGGAGGGGGGCAGGAGCTCCTACAATGAGCAGTTCTTC,CAILEGGRSSYNEQFF
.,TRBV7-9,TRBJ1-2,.,TGTGCCAGCAGCCCGGGAGTTGGGGTCTATGGCTACACCTTC,CASSPGVGVYGYTF
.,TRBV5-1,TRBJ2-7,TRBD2,TGCGCCAGCAGCTTGGAGACTAGCGGTTCCTACGAGCAGTACTTC,CASSLETSGSYEQYF
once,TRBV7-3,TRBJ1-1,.,TGTGCCAGCAGCTCGGTCGCGGGGAACACTGAAGCTTTCTTT,CASSSVAGNTEAFF
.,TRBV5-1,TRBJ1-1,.,TGCGCCAGCAGCCTGAGCGTATCGGGGGGGAGCACTGAAGCTTTCTTT,CASSLSVSGGSTEAFF
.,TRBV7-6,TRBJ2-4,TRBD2,TGTGCCAGCAGCTTAGGTCCCTCGCGGGGGGACGAAAACATTCAGTACTTC,CASSLGPSRGDENIQYF
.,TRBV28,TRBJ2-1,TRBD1,TGTGCCAGCAGCCGGGACAGGGTTCTCGGTGAGCAGTTCTTC,CASSRDRVLGEQFF
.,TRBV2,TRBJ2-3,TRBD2,TGTGCCAGCAGTCGACTAGCGGGAGGGATAGATACGCAGTATTTT,CASSRLAGGIDTQYF
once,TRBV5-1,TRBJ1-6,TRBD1,TGCGCCAGCAGTTCCGGGACAGGGGATAATTCACCCCTCCACTTT,CASSSGTGDNSPLHF
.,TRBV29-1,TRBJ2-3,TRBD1,TGCAGCGCTGCCCCATACCCGGGACAGGGAACCCTCACAGATACGCAGTATTTT,CSAAPYPGQGTLTDTQYF
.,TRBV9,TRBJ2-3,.,TGTGCCAGCAGCGTAGCTGTAGCCTCAAGCACAGATACGCAGTATTTT,CASSVAVASSTDTQYF
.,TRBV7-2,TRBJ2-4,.,TGTGCCAGCAGCTCCGGAACCCCCCCCAACATTCAGTACTTC,CASSSGTPPNIQYF
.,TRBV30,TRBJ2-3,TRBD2,TGTGCCTGGAGTGGGGTTAGGACTAGCGGGGGGACAGATACGCAGTATTTT,CAWSGVRTSGGTDTQYF
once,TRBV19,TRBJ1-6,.,TGTGCCAGTAGTATTGGAGACAAAATATCACCCCTCCACTTT,CASSIGDKISPLHF
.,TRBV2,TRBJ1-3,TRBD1,TGTGCCAGCAGTCACCGGACAGGGTCCTCTGGAAACACCATATATTTT,CASSHRTGSSGNTIYF
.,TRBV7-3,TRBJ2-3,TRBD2,TGTGCCAGCAGTTCAACGGGGGGTCCAGATACGCAGTATTTT,CASSSTGGPDTQYF
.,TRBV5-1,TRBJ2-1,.,TGCGCCAGCCTGGGGGACTCCTACAATGAGCAGTTCTTC,CASLGDSYNEQFF
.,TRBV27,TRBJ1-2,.,TGTGCCAGCAGTCCGGAGAGATACACCTTC,CASSPERYTF
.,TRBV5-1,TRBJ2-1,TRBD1,TGCGCCAGCACCCCGGGACAGGGGTTAGAAAATGAGCAGTTCTTC,CASTPGQGLENEQFF
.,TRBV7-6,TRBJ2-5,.,TGCGCCAGCAGCTCCGGTACGGGGGTGTCAGAGACCCAGTACTTC,CASSSGTGVSETQYF
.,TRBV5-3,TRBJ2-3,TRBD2,TGTGCCAGAAGCTTTAGGGAGGGGCCATCCCGCACAGATACGCAGTATTTT,CARSFREGPSRTDTQYF
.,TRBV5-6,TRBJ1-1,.,TGTGCCAGCAGCTTGACAGGGAGGACTGAAGCTTTCTTT,CASSLTGRTEAFF
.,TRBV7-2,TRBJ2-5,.,TGTGCCAGCAGCTTACCCCCGACTCGACAAGAGACCCAGTACTTC,CASSLPPTRQETQYF
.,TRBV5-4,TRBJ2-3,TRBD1,TGTGCCAGCTCTGGACAGGCCACAGATACGCAGTATTTT,CASSGQATDTQYF
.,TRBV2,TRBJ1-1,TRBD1,TGTGCCAGCCGAGGGACAGGGGGCACTGAAGCTTTCTTT,CASRGTGGTEAFF
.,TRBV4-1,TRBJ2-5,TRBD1,TGCGCCAGCAGCCCCTTCACTCGTCGGGACAGGGGAGAGGAGACCCAGTACTTC,CASSPFTRRDRGEETQYF
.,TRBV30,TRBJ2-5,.,TGTGCCTGGAGTGTACAGGATCAAACCTACTTC,CAWSVQDQTYF
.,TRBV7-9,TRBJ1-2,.,TGTGCCAGCAGCTTAGACAGTTATGGCTACACCTTC,CASSLDSYGYTF
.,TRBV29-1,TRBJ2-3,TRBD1,TGCAGCGTTGGCCTACAGGGGGCTGGGGATACGCAGTATTTT,CSVGLQGAGDTQYF
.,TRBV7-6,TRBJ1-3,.,TGTGCCAGCAGCTTAGGTGGGGATGGCTCTGGAAACACCATATATTTT,CASSLGGDGSGNTIYF
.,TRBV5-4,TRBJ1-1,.,TGTGCCAGCAGCCTTGGAGGGACCACTGAAGCTTTCTTT,CASSLGGTTEAFF
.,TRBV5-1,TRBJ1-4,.,TGCGCCAGCAGCCCCGGAGCGGGTCCGGAAAAACTGTTTTTT,CASSPGAGPEKLFF
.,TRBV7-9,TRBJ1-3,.,TGTGCCAGCAGCTTAGGGTTGACGAGCTCTGGAAACACCATATATTTT,CASSLGLTSSGNTIYF
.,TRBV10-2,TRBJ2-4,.,TGCGCCAGCAGTGAGTCGATACTAGCCCAAAACATTCAGTACTTC,CASSESILAQNIQYF
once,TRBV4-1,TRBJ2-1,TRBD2,TGCGCCAGCAGCCAAGATGGGACTAGCGGGTACAATGAGCAGTTCTTC,CASSQDGTSGYNEQFF
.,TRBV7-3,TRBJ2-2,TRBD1,TGTGCCAGCAGCTTATTCCCGACAGGGAAGACTGAACCCGGGGAGCTGTTTTTT,CASSLFPTGKTEPGELFF
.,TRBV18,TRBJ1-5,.,TGTGCCAGCTCACCGGGCGGGGGTAGTCAGCCCCAGCATTTT,CASSPGGGSQPQHF
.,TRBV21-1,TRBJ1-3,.,TGTGCCAGCAGCACCCTTGGCAGGGCCCTCGGAAACACCATATATTTT,CASSTLGRALGNTIYF